These T cell receptor beta chains were read from a single sample in a study of blood T cell repertoires in COVID-19. The assay was immunoSEQ multiplex PCR, and TCRdb's table has in-frame clones only and misses some. Here the sample spans some 170,000 clones, about 79% being singletons. The sample consisted of PBMCs or T cells enriched from blood (not recorded which). The origin of the receptors is a middle-aged man who had recovered from COVID-19. The CDR3 runs from the conserved cysteine through the conserved F or W. The order of the fields is V gene, clone size, D gene, J gene, CDR3 protein, CDR3 DNA. D genes are given only for firm matches. Clone size, where shown, is once, few, many, or a class for clones that have expanded.

V: TRBV6-5; size: -; D: -; J: TRBJ1-5; CDR3: CASSTGHLSNQPQHF; DNA: TGTGCCAGCAGCACAGGGCACTTAAGCAATCAGCCCCAGCATTTT
V: TRBV6-4; size: -; D: TRBD1; J: TRBJ2-3; CDR3: CASRGTGTDTQYF; DNA: TGTGCCAGCAGGGGGACAGGCACAGATACGCAGTATTTT
V: TRBV28; size: -; D: -; J: TRBJ2-6; CDR3: CASSLFSGSGANVLTF; DNA: TGTGCCAGCAGTTTATTCTCGGGGTCTGGGGCCAACGTCCTGACTTTC
V: TRBV5-4; size: -; D: TRBD2; J: TRBJ2-5; CDR3: CASSLSGGARETQYF; DNA: TGTGCCAGCAGCTTGTCCGGGGGGGCCCGAGAGACCCAGTACTTC
V: TRBV10-2; size: -; D: TRBD2; J: TRBJ2-3; CDR3: CASSEWTGGTDTQYF; DNA: TGCGCCAGCAGTGAGTGGACGGGGGGTACGGATACGCAGTATTTT
V: TRBV7-9; size: -; D: -; J: TRBJ1-1; CDR3: CASSLMGENTEAFF; DNA: TGTGCCAGCAGCTTAATGGGAGAGAACACTGAAGCTTTCTTT
V: TRBV18; size: -; D: -; J: TRBJ2-1; CDR3: CASSPSRGVDEQFF; DNA: TGTGCCAGCTCACCATCCAGGGGGGTAGATGAGCAGTTCTTC
V: TRBV7-2; size: -; D: -; J: TRBJ1-2; CDR3: CASSLTLVELRGYGYTF; DNA: TGTGCCAGCAGCTTAACGCTTGTTGAATTACGGGGCTATGGCTACACCTTC
V: TRBV29-1; size: -; D: -; J: TRBJ2-7; CDR3: CSVEGRGNVGYEQYF; DNA: TGCAGCGTTGAGGGCAGGGGTAATGTAGGCTACGAGCAGTACTTC
V: TRBV5-1; size: -; D: TRBD2; J: TRBJ2-1; CDR3: CASSPAGGAYNEQFF; DNA: TGCGCCAGCAGCCCAGCGGGGGGGGCCTACAATGAGCAGTTCTTC
V: TRBV3-1/TRBV3-2; size: -; D: -; J: TRBJ2-3; CDR3: CASSQDGAGTDTQYF; DNA: TGTGCCAGCAGCCAAGATGGCGCGGGGACAGATACGCAGTATTTT
V: TRBV30; size: -; D: TRBD1; J: TRBJ1-5; CDR3: CAWSVQGGQPQHF; DNA: TGTGCCTGGAGTGTACAGGGGGGACAGCCCCAGCATTTT
V: TRBV5-6; size: -; D: TRBD1; J: TRBJ2-7; CDR3: CASSLPDRVEQYF; DNA: TGTGCCAGCAGCTTGCCGGACAGGGTCGAGCAGTACTTC
V: TRBV4-2; size: -; D: TRBD2; J: TRBJ2-1; CDR3: CASSLTSGGYNEQFF; DNA: TGTGCCAGCAGTCTTACTAGCGGGGGATACAATGAGCAGTTCTTC
V: TRBV5-4; size: -; D: TRBD2; J: TRBJ2-7; CDR3: CASSLAGGFAHEQYF; DNA: TGTGCCAGCAGCTTAGCGGGGGGATTTGCCCACGAGCAGTACTTC
V: TRBV30; size: -; D: -; J: TRBJ2-7; CDR3: CAWSQEGGATYEQYF; DNA: TGTGCCTGGAGTCAAGAGGGGGGGGCCACCTACGAGCAGTACTTC
V: TRBV27; size: -; D: -; J: TRBJ2-3; CDR3: CASSLSDYHTDTQYF; DNA: TGTGCCAGCAGTTTATCGGACTACCACACAGATACGCAGTATTTT
V: TRBV5-1; size: -; D: TRBD1; J: TRBJ1-1; CDR3: CASSYQTGAGTEAFF; DNA: TGCGCCAGCAGCTACCAGACAGGGGCAGGCACTGAAGCTTTCTTT
V: TRBV14; size: -; D: -; J: TRBJ2-5; CDR3: CASSPEPFYQGGSQTQYF; DNA: TGTGCCAGCAGCCCCGAGCCTTTTTACCAGGGGGGTTCCCAAACCCAGTACTTC
V: TRBV5-1; size: -; D: -; J: TRBJ2-1; CDR3: CASSLGGLSSYNEQFF; DNA: TGCGCCAGCAGCTTGGGGGGCCTAAGCTCCTACAATGAGCAGTTCTTC
V: TRBV5-1; size: few; D: -; J: TRBJ1-6; CDR3: CASSLEVRVEGSPLHF; DNA: TGCGCCAGCAGCTTGGAAGTCAGGGTAGAAGGTTCACCCCTCCACTTT
V: TRBV29-1; size: -; D: TRBD1; J: TRBJ1-5; CDR3: CSAGGVGQPQHF; DNA: TGCAGTGCAGGGGGCGTGGGACAGCCCCAGCATTTT
V: TRBV29-1; size: -; D: -; J: TRBJ2-1; CDR3: CSVVLQFYNEQFF; DNA: TGCAGCGTTGTATTACAGTTCTACAATGAGCAGTTCTTC
V: TRBV9; size: -; D: TRBD2; J: TRBJ2-3; CDR3: CASSVGSSGGADTQYF; DNA: TGTGCCAGCAGCGTAGGTTCTAGCGGGGGGGCAGATACGCAGTATTTT
V: TRBV18; size: -; D: -; J: TRBJ2-5; CDR3: CASSPGFGHGETQYF; DNA: TGTGCCAGCTCACCTGGTTTCGGTCATGGAGAGACCCAGTACTTC
V: TRBV5-6; size: -; D: -; J: TRBJ2-7; CDR3: CASTGQPTYEQYF; DNA: TGTGCCAGCACAGGACAGCCAACCTACGAGCAGTACTTC